This T cell receptor (beta chain) was identified in a study of blood T cell repertoires in COVID-19. Study in general: The samples span acute and convalescent COVID-19 from the United States, Italy and Spain. Sources were T cells, B-cell-depleted T cells, or PBMCs; the material itself was cDNA or gDNA.

Per the original data handling: Amplifying reference gene primers gave estimates of nucleated cell counts. Assay: immunoSEQ multiplex PCR; the TCRdb copy retains only in-frame clones and omits some. That table gives V, J and clone size, and the DNA gave D and trimming. Altogether roughly 340,000 clones are present, around nine tenths being singletons, with the ten largest covering 6% to 8%. Enrolled during active infection, Seattle patients were then followed longitudinally. V shed 5 bases and J shed 2 bases, with 16 bases lying between them. Germline V gene data show CDR1 as WNHNN and CDR2 as SYGVQD (reference sequence). The CDR3 has 16 residues.

The chain combines TRBV10-1 with TRBJ1-3; TRBD1 might be the D (6 bases). Sequencing used peripheral blood. This receptor was obtained from a woman aged 65 to 85 with COVID-19, enrolled during active disease. In nucleotides, the CDR3 is TGCGCCAGCAGTCAAACAGGGTCGGCGGCTGGAAACACCATATATTTT. Translation gives CASSQTGSAAGNTIYF.